This TCR beta chain was obtained from a study of T cell responses to AZD1222 COVID-19 vaccine. Method: immunoSEQ multiplex PCR; TCRdb's copy keeps in-frame clones and lacks some. Counted here are 170,000 or so clones, less than 95% occurring once; the ten biggest clones make up around 2.9%. Per germline, CDR1 SGDLS and CDR2 YYNGEE. V lost 3 bases to trimming and J lost 3 bases; unmatched junction nucleotides: 5. CDR3 size: 16 residues. This TCR was recovered from an adult in good health. The rearrangement uses TRBV9 and TRBJ1-6; 8 bases fit TRBD1. This material consisted of peripheral blood, taken on day 0 of AZD1222 vaccination. For the CDR3, the DNA is TGTGCCAGCAGCGGGGCCGGGACAGGCTATAATTCACCCCTCCACTTT. It specifies CASSGAGTGYNSPLHF. The entire variable domain, with the rest obtained from reference TRBV9 and TRBJ1-6, is as follows: DSGVTQTPKHLITATGQRVTLRCSPRSGDLSVYWYQQSLDQGLQFLIQYYNGEERAKGNILERFSAQQFPDLHSELNLSSLELGDSALYFCASSGAGTGYNSPLHFGNGTRLTVT.